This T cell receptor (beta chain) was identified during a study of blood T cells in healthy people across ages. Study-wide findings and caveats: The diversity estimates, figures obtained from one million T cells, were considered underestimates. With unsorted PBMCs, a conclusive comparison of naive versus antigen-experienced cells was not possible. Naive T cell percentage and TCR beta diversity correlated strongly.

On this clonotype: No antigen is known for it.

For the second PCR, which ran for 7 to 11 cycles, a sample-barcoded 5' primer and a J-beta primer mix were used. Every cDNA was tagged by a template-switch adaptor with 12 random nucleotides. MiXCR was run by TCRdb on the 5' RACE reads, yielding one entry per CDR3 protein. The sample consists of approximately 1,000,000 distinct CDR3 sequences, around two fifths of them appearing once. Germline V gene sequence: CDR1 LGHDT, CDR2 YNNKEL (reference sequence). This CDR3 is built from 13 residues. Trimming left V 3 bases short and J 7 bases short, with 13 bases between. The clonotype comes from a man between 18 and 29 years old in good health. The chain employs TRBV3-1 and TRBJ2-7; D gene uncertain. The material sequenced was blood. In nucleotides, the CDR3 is TGTGCCAGCAGCCAGAGACCCAGCACTGAGCAGTACTTC. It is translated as CASSQRPSTEQYF.